The clone carrying this TCR beta chain was found many times. The antigen is unknown. CDR3 length equals 16 residues. Germline CDR1 SGHTA, CDR2 FQGNSA. V dropped 5 bases and J dropped 5; count of bases not matched to a gene: 14. This sample stems from a study of cytomegalovirus exposure and HLA in healthy donors. Study observations and caveats: There were a few CMV-associated chains whose specificity for CMV antigens was confirmed in vitro. Across all donors, roughly uniform sequencing depth was an assumption of the presence/absence analyses.

Primers for the PCR totalled 60 Vbeta and 13 Jbeta. TCRdb's table, derived via immunoSEQ multiplex PCR, lists solely in-frame clones and lacks some. The profile covers about 150,000 clones, with approximately 9% appearing a single time and 1.8% taken by the ten largest. Sequencing input: PBMCs. This chain joins TRBV7-2 and TRBJ2-7; 8 bases line up with TRBD1. The sequence was collected from a male donor in good health and CMV-seronegative. This chain's CDR3 is CASSNRRRQGSHEQYF. The CDR3 nucleotides are TGTGCCAGCAGCAACAGAAGAAGACAGGGGTCCCACGAGCAGTACTTC.